Here is one T cell receptor beta chain with its context. Libraries were prepared by immunoSEQ multiplex PCR; TCRdb keeps only in-frame clonotypes and omits some of them. This repertoire shows some 49,000 clones, 90% to 95% found once; its top ten account for about 4.3%. This sample is part of a study of technical replicates of blood from a few donors. J gave up 6 bases and V 3 bases, and 12 bases lay outside the gene matches. The CDR3 is 16 residues long. Per germline, CDR1 SEHNR and CDR2 FQNEAQ (reference sequence). This sequence was found in a human donor in good health. Some clones in this sample may be carry-over from other donors' samples. Sample: PBMCs. This chain uses TRBV7-9 with TRBJ2-3; 7 bases are a match to TRBD2. The DNA of the CDR3 is TGTGCCAGCAGCTTTGACCGGGGGGTGTCGGTGGATACGCAGTATTTT. Its protein product is CASSFDRGVSVDTQYF.